Following are 5 T cell receptor beta chains from one sample sequenced in a study of Graves' ophthalmopathy and Graves' hyperthyroidism. Using RNA transcripts, the TCR beta CDR3 regions were amplified. After a first-round RT-PCR with HTBI primers, a second-round multiplex PCR was run. TCRdb processed the multiplex PCR reads anew with MiXCR; each CDR3 protein has one entry. The sample yields roughly 480,000 distinct CDR3 sequences, around 14% seen once. Sequencing was carried out using blood. These receptors originate from a young woman with Graves' ophthalmopathy.

This clonotype was seen ten or more times. The chain has TRBV6-1 and TRBJ1-2; D gene ambiguous. The CDR3 runs 14 residues. Germline V gene lookup returns CDR1 MNHNS and CDR2 SASEGT. V lost 6 bases, J lost 0 bases, and 11 bases lay in between. The CDR3 bases are TGTGCCAGCAGAGAAAGACAAGCTAACTATGGCTACACCTTC. Translating gives CASRERQANYGYTF.

Ten or more counts support this clonotype. The junction departs from the called germline gene at one end, perhaps through a read error. The V gene is TRBV3-1, the J gene TRBJ2-7; D gene uncertain. Germline V gene sequence: CDR1 LGHDT, CDR2 YNNKEL (reference sequence). The CDR3 runs to 11 residues. The CDR3 protein is CASSQVGEQYF. CDR3 DNA sequence: TGTGCCAGCAGTCAAGTGGGGGAGCAGTACTTC.

The chain combines TRBV30 with TRBJ2-5, with a tentative D call TRBD1 (6 bases). CDR1 and CDR2 (germline): GTSNPN, SVGIG (reference sequence). CDR3 length: 18 amino acids. Trimming pared 4 bases from V and 4 bases from J, leaving 28 bases between. The chain's CDR3 is CAWMGRHPQQGWGETQYF. Here the CDR3 DNA reads TGTGCCTGGATGGGCCGACATCCCCAACAGGGATGGGGAGAGACCCAGTACTTC.

This clonotype has only a few counts. This chain uses TRBV5-6 with TRBJ2-7; D is unresolved. CDR3 size: 14 residues. Germline loops: CDR1 SGHDT, CDR2 YYEEEE. V lost 0 bases and J 5 bases, leaving 12 bases between the germline ends. The CDR3 DNA is TGTGCCAGCAGCTTGGGCGGACGGTCCAACGAGCAGTACTTC. Protein sequence: CASSLGGRSNEQYF.

This clonotype was seen many times. The CDR3 DNA reads as TGTGCCAGCAGCTTATCGAACGGGTATAATTCACCCCTCCACTTT. This codes for CASSLSNGYNSPLHF. V usage is TRBV11-2 and J usage is TRBJ1-6; D remains unclear. V lost 2 bases and J lost 4, with 9 bases in between. This CDR3 has 15 amino acids. The germline gives CDR1 SGHAT, CDR2 FQNNGV. The full variable domain, completed using reference TRBV11-2 and TRBJ1-6, is EAGVAQSPRYKIIEKRQSVAFWCNPISGHATLYWYQQILGQGPKLLIQFQNNGVVDDSQLPKDRFSAERLKGVDSTLKIQPAKLEDSAVYLCASSLSNGYNSPLHFGNGTRLTVT.